This TCR beta chain was documented in a study of blood T cell repertoires in COVID-19. In the source study's methods: From reference gene primer amplification, estimates of nucleated cell counts were derived. Profiled with immunoSEQ multiplex PCR; TCRdb holds only in-frame clones, not every one. The DNA gave D and trimming, while V, J and clone size come from that table. The profile shows 200,000 to 250,000 clones, just under 85% of them singletons. Germline CDR1 is LGHDT and CDR2 is YNNKEL (reference sequence). This CDR3 contains 15 residues. Trimming took off 0 bases at V and 1 base at J, with 7 bases between the two ends.

This TCR was sampled from a woman aged 80 or over with acute or convalescent COVID-19. Sequencing was performed on peripheral blood. The chain is built from TRBV3-1 (or the pseudogene TRBV3-2) and TRBJ1-3; D is unresolved. The CDR3 DNA is TGTGCCAGCAGCCAAGATCAGACATCTGGAAACACCATATATTTT. Protein product: CASSQDQTSGNTIYF.